This T cell receptor (beta chain) was sequenced for a study of T-cell memory formation after mild COVID-19. This clonotype has just a few counts. Its cognate antigen is unknown. TCRalpha and TCRbeta libraries used 5'RACE with constant-segment primers and UMIs. Each CDR3 protein is one row after TCRdb ran MiXCR on the 5' RACE reads. In the table there are about 340,000 distinct CDR3 sequences, roughly 15% of which are singletons. Overall study findings and caveats: Clones that got smaller from day 15 to 85 had even CD4/CD8, while clones growing later tipped toward CD4+. Clones from the second wave (peaking day 37) had unconfirmed SARS-CoV-2 specificity. Prior to infection, memory already included some responding clones, suggesting cross-reactive memory joined.

Sample: PBMCs or a T cell subset sorted from them (not recorded which). The TCR was taken from a man younger than 30 who had mild COVID-19 (a few samples of this study predate the infection). Cell type and time point are not known.

The CDR3 coding sequence is TGTGCCAGCAGCACCCTCCTCGAGCAGTACTTC. This gives the protein CASSTLLEQYF. The V call is TRBV6-5, the J call TRBJ2-7; D not resolved. The germline V gene has CDR1 MNHEY and CDR2 SVGAGI. This CDR3 has 11 amino acids. Deletions cut 6 bases from V and 6 bases from J, with 9 bases between.